This TCR beta chain was recovered during a study of control samples from healthy donors and cancer patients. Generated by immunoSEQ multiplex PCR, the TCRdb table keeps only in-frame clones and is missing some. The sample holds about 130,000 clones, approximately 90% seen once. Trimming stripped 4 bases from V and 1 base from J, with 11 bases between. CDR1 SGHRS and CDR2 YFSETQ come from the germline V gene. The CDR3 runs 14 residues. Sequencing input: blood. This sequence joins TRBV5-1 and TRBJ2-5, with D hard to call. The TCR was taken from a man between 18 and 29 years old in good health. The CDR3 DNA reads TGCGCCAGCAGCCAGAAGTTGTCCCAAGAGACCCAGTACTTC. Amino acid sequence: CASSQKLSQETQYF. The whole variable domain, filled in from reference TRBV5-1 and TRBJ2-5, reads KAGVTQTPRYLIKTRGQQVTLSCSPISGHRSVSWYQQTPGQGLQFLFEYFSETQRNKGNFPGRFSGRQFSNSRSEMNVSTLELGDSALYLCASSQKLSQETQYFGPGTRLLVL.